This T cell receptor beta chain was identified during a study of T-cell reconstitution after alpha-beta-depleted transplantation in children. V lost 5 bases, J lost 4 bases, and 14 bases lay in between. Germline V gene sequence: CDR1 SGHTA, CDR2 FQGNSA. This CDR3 contains 14 residues. This sample's TCRbeta library carried unique molecular identifier barcodes. MiXCR, run by TCRdb on the PCR reads, gives a single entry per CDR3 protein. The sample lists about 610,000 distinct CDR3 sequences, roughly a tenth occurring once. This chain uses TRBV7-2 with TRBJ1-1; D is undetermined. The sequence was obtained from a human donor who donated a stem cell graft to a child with acute myeloid leukemia. This material consisted of PBMCs from the stem cell graft donor, taken from the stem cell graft. In DNA form, the CDR3 reads TGTGCCAGCAGCCTCCTTCCGGGGAGCACTGAAGCTTTCTTT. Its translation is CASSLLPGSTEAFF.